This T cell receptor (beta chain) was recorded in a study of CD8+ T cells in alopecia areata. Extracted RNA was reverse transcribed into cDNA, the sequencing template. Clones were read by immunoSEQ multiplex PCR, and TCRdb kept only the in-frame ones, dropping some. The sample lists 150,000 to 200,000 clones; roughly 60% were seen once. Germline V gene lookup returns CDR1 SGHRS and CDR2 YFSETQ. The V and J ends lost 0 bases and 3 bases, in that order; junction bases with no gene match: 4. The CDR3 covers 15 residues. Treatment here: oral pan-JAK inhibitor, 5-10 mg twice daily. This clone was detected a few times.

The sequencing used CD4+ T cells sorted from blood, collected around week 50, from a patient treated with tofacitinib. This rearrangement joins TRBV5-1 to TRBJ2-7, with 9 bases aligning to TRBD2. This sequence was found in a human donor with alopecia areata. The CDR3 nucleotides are TGCGCCAGCAGCTTGGGAGTAGCGGGGGACTACGAGCAGTACTTC. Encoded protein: CASSLGVAGDYEQYF.